Presented here are 8 T cell receptor beta chains from one specimen sequenced in a study of CD8+ T cells in alopecia areata. Extracted RNA was reverse transcribed, and the resulting cDNA served as sequencing template. Produced via immunoSEQ multiplex PCR; TCRdb's table is partial and in-frame only. The data show under 250,000 clones, under 60% seen once. Treatment denoted: oral pan-JAK inhibitor, 5-10 mg twice daily. The specimen was CD4+ T cells sorted from blood, collected at week 4, from a patient treated with tofacitinib. The source of these receptors is a human donor with alopecia areata.

This clone showed up just once. The V and J genes are TRBV6-1 and TRBJ2-3; D gene uncertain. Per the germline V gene, CDR1 is MNHNS and CDR2 is SASEGT. The V end lost 9 bases, the J end lost 5 bases, and 15 bases lay between the germline ends. CDR3 length equals 13 residues. DNA for the CDR3: TGTGCCAGTCCGGGCTTCCCGGGAGATACGCAGTATTTT. Translated, it gives CASPGFPGDTQYF.

The chain joins TRBV5-1 to TRBJ1-6; D gene uncertain. Looked up from germline, CDR1 is SGHRS and CDR2 is YFSETQ. V lost 4 bases and J lost 10, with 12 bases in between. The CDR3 runs to 13 residues. The CDR3 loop reads CASSPGPSSPLHF. CDR3 sequence (DNA): TGCGCCAGCAGCCCGGGCCCCTCCTCACCCCTCCACTTT.

The gene calls are TRBV2 and TRBJ2-5; possibly TRBD2 for D (6 bases). CDR1 SNHLY and CDR2 FYNNEI come from the germline V gene. Trimming took off 6 bases at V and 1 base at J, with 9 bases between the two ends. The CDR3 is 13 residues long. This chain's CDR3 is CASREGGQETQYF. In DNA, the CDR3 is TGTGCCAGCAGAGAGGGAGGCCAAGAGACCCAGTACTTC.

V gene TRBV7-6 combines with J gene TRBJ2-5; D might be TRBD2 (5 bases). Per the germline V gene, CDR1 is SGHVS and CDR2 is FNYEAQ. The germline V and J ends were trimmed by 4 bases and 4 bases, with 7 bases remaining between them. This CDR3 is built from 12 residues. CDR3 amino acids: CASSSEGETQYF. The CDR3 DNA sequence: TGTGCCAGCAGCTCAGAGGGAGAGACCCAGTACTTC.

The chain couples TRBV29-1 to TRBJ2-1, with 7 bases that match TRBD1. V lost 8 bases to trimming and J lost 1 base; unmatched junction nucleotides: 11. CDR1 is SQVTM and CDR2 is ANQGSEA in the germline V gene. The CDR3 runs 15 residues. The CDR3 nucleotides read TGCAGCATGGGGACAGCCACGGGGTCCTACAATGAGCAGTTCTTC. Translating it yields CSMGTATGSYNEQFF.

This clone has more than one count but fewer than ten. The rearrangement uses TRBV30 and TRBJ2-5, with 9 bases identical to TRBD1. Per germline, CDR1 GTSNPN and CDR2 SVGIG (reference sequence). V lost 8 bases to trimming and J lost 4 bases; unmatched junction nucleotides: 8. The CDR3 sequence is 13 residues long. In DNA form, the CDR3 reads TGTGCCGGGAACAGGGGGCGCACAGAGACCCAGTACTTC. It translates to CAGNRGRTETQYF.

The chain couples TRBV6-5 to TRBJ2-4; D is uncertain. Trimming pared 0 bases from V and 0 bases from J, leaving 9 bases between. This CDR3 has 16 amino acids. Germline V CDR1 and CDR2: MNHEY, SVGAGI. As DNA, the CDR3 is TGTGCCAGCAGTTACTCGGCTACCTTAGCCAAAAACATTCAGTACTTC. As protein: CASSYSATLAKNIQYF.

This clone was counted only a few times. The chain links TRBV5-6 to TRBJ2-6, with 10 bases identical to TRBD1. The V gene end was trimmed by 0 bases and the J gene end by 9 bases; junction bases not matched to a gene: 6. This CDR3 has 16 amino acids. Germline V lookup: CDR1 SGHDT, CDR2 YYEEEE. CDR3 protein: CASSLDGTGVGNVLTF. The CDR3 DNA sequence: TGTGCCAGCAGCTTGGACGGGACAGGGGTCGGCAACGTCCTGACTTTC.